These 12 T cell receptor beta chains share one sample of origin, sequenced in a study of vaccination and CD4 T cells after COVID-19. Specified time point: late sampling 161 to 241 days after vaccination in a few convalescent patients. One entry per CDR3 protein, called by TCRdb with MiXCR from the PCR reads. The data contain about 40,000 distinct CDR3 sequences, approximately 40% of them singletons. Here the sequenced sample was CD4+ T cells from blood, taken about 7 months after SARS-CoV-2 vaccination. These receptors all come from a human donor who had recovered from COVID-19.

Only one count was recorded for this clonotype. V usage is TRBV7-8 and J usage is TRBJ2-7; 8 bases line up with TRBD1. Germline V gene data show CDR1 as SGHVS and CDR2 as FQNEAQ. This CDR3 has 13 amino acids. V dropped 5 bases and J dropped 7; count of bases not matched to a gene: 7. The CDR3 DNA reads TGTGCCAGCAGCGCTTGGACAGGGAGTGAGCAGTACTTC. Encoded protein: CASSAWTGSEQYF.

In this sample, this clonotype turned up a few times. This rearrangement joins TRBV7-9 to TRBJ2-2, with 8 bases lining up with TRBD2. The germline V gene has CDR1 SEHNR and CDR2 FQNEAQ (reference sequence). The J segment lost 6 bases and the V segment lost 6 bases, leaving 3 bases of the junction unmatched. CDR3 length: 13 amino acids. CDR3 amino acids: CASRRGGSGELFF. The CDR3 bases are TGTGCCAGCAGACGCGGGGGGTCCGGGGAGCTGTTTTTT.

V is TRBV7-9 and J is TRBJ2-5; TRBD1 matches at 8 bases. There are 14 residues in the CDR3. Germline-derived CDR1 and CDR2 are SEHNR and FQNEAQ (reference sequence). V gave up 4 bases and J gave up 1 base; unmatched junction bases: 2. CDR3: CASSSTGVQETQYF. Here the CDR3 DNA reads TGTGCCAGCAGCTCGACAGGGGTCCAAGAGACCCAGTACTTC.

This clonotype was observed a handful of times. This chain links TRBV6-1 with TRBJ2-5; no clear D gene. The germline V gene has CDR1 MNHNS and CDR2 SASEGT. Between the trimmed V and J ends, which lost 6 bases and 4 bases, there was a span of 15 bases. The CDR3 covers 14 residues. This CDR3 reads CASSPGPRRETQYF. The CDR3 nucleotides read TGTGCCAGCAGCCCCGGGCCCAGGAGAGAGACCCAGTACTTC.

The chain carries TRBV15 and TRBJ2-7; TRBD2 is a possible D gene (5 bases). CDR3 size: 12 residues. The germline V and J ends were trimmed by 3 bases and 3 bases, with 6 bases remaining between them. CDR1 and CDR2 (germline): LNHNV, YYDKDF (reference sequence). The CDR3 DNA reads as TGTGCCACCAGCAGCGGAGGCTACGAGCAGTACTTC. Its protein is CATSSGGYEQYF.

The table lists this clonotype with a few counts. V usage is TRBV7-2 and J usage is TRBJ1-6; 10 bases map to TRBD1. The CDR3 sequence is 16 residues long. The germline V gene encodes CDR1 SGHTA and CDR2 FQGNSA. Trimming at V came to 5 bases and at J to 7 bases, leaving 8 bases not matched to a gene. In DNA, the CDR3 is TGTGCCAGCAGCATTGGGACAGGGGTTACGAATTCACCCCTCCACTTT. Its translation: CASSIGTGVTNSPLHF.

V gene TRBV6-1 combines with J gene TRBJ1-5; D gene uncertain. The CDR3 is 13 residues long. Trimming stripped 6 bases from V and 3 bases from J, with 9 bases between. The germline CDR1 and CDR2 sequences are MNHNS and SASEGT. This CDR3 reads CASRRPPNQPQHF. As DNA, the CDR3 is TGTGCCAGCAGACGCCCGCCCAATCAGCCCCAGCATTTT.

The chain has TRBV10-1 and TRBJ2-7; D is undetermined. CDR1 and CDR2 from the germline V gene are WNHNN and SYGVQD (reference sequence). This CDR3 is 12 amino acids long. V was trimmed by 9 bases and J by 4 bases, leaving 13 bases between them. In DNA, the CDR3 is TGCGCCAGAGGGCTACATCGATACGAGCAGTACTTC. Its protein product is CARGLHRYEQYF.

This chain connects TRBV28 to TRBJ1-1, with 7 bases fitting TRBD1. Germline V gene data show CDR1 as MDHEN and CDR2 as SYDVKM. Trimming at V came to 3 bases and at J to 6 bases, leaving 10 bases not matched to a gene. The CDR3 has 15 residues. CDR3 residues: CASSFMTGRRPEAFF. The CDR3 region has the DNA TGTGCCAGCAGTTTCATGACAGGGAGAAGGCCTGAAGCTTTCTTT. The entire variable domain, with the rest obtained from reference TRBV28 and TRBJ1-1, is as follows: DVKVTQSSRYLVKRTGEKVFLECVQDMDHENMFWYRQDPGLGLRLIYFSYDVKMKEKGDIPEGYSVSREKKERFSLILESASTNQTSMYLCASSFMTGRRPEAFFGQGTRLTVV.

The rearrangement joins TRBV7-2 to TRBJ2-7; 14 bases are a match to TRBD2. The CDR3 spans 15 residues. The germline V gene encodes CDR1 SGHTA and CDR2 FQGNSA. V was clipped by 4 bases and J by 5 bases; unmatched bases: 4. The CDR3 loop reads CASSSGLAGDHEQYF. The CDR3 DNA reads as TGTGCCAGCAGCTCGGGACTAGCGGGAGACCACGAGCAGTACTTC.

On this clonotype itself: Germline is not matched at one junction end, which may reflect a read error. V usage is TRBV20-1 and J usage is TRBJ2-7; 7 bases match TRBD1. The germline CDR1 and CDR2 sequences are DFQATT and SNEGSKA (reference sequence). The CDR3 extends over 13 amino acids. CDR3 region: CSARTGELYGQYF. The CDR3 DNA reads TGCAGTGCGAGGACAGGCGAGCTCTACGGGCAGTACTTC.

The CDR3 region has the DNA TGTGCCAGCAGCTTAAAGTCTCCTCCGGCCGACTCCTACAATGAGCAGTTCTTC. Residues: CASSLKSPPADSYNEQFF. J is TRBJ2-1 and V is TRBV7-3; D uncertain. V lost 1 base and J lost 0, with 16 bases in between. Germline V gene sequence: CDR1 SGHTA, CDR2 FQGTGA. The CDR3 is made up of 18 amino acids.